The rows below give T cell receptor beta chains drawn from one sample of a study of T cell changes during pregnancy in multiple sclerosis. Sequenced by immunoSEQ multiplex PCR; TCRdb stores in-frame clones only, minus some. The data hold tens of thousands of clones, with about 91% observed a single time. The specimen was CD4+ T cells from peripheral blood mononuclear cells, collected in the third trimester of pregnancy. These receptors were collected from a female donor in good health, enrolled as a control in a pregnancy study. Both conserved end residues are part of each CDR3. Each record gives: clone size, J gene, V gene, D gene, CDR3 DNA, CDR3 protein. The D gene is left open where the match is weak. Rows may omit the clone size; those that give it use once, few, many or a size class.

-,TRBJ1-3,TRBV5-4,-,TGTGCCAGCAGCTTGAACGCGGACTCTGGAAACACCATATATTTT,CASSLNADSGNTIYF
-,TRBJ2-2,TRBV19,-,TGTGCCAGTAGTAGTGATGGTACAGGGCTTACCGGGGAGCTGTTTTTT,CASSSDGTGLTGELFF
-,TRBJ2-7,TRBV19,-,TGTGCCACCTCCCGGAGGTTAGGGTACGAGCAGTACTTC,CATSRRLGYEQYF
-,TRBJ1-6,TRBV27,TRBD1,TGTGCCAGCAGTTTTCACGGCGGCAGGGGGCCGGGATCACCCCTCCACTTT,CASSFHGGRGPGSPLHF
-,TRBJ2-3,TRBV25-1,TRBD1,TGTGCCAGCAGTGATACAGGGGCTTCATCAGATACGCAGTATTTT,CASSDTGASSDTQYF
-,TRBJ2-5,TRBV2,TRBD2,TGTGCCAGCAGTGGGTTAGCGGGGTACCAAGAGACCCAGTACTTC,CASSGLAGYQETQYF
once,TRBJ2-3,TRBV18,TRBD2,TGTGCCAGCTCAGCACTCGGGACTAGCGGCACAGATACGCAGTATTTT,CASSALGTSGTDTQYF
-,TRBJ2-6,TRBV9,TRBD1,TGTGCCAGCAGCGTAGATAAGGGACAGGGGGCGCTGGGGGCCAACGTCCTGACTTTC,CASSVDKGQGALGANVLTF
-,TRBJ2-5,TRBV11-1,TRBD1,TGTGCCAGCAGCCCACAGGGGGCGCTTACAGAGACCCAGTACTTC,CASSPQGALTETQYF
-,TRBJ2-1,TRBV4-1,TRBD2,TGCGCCAGCAGCCAGGGACTAGCGAGAACACCCTACAATGAGCAGTTCTTC,CASSQGLARTPYNEQFF
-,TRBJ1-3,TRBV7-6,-,TGTGCCAGCAGCTCAGCGGGGCCTAAGGGAAACACCATATATTTT,CASSSAGPKGNTIYF
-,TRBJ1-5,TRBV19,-,TGTGCCAGTAGTGGGGCCGGGAGGAACCAGCCCCAGCATTTT,CASSGAGRNQPQHF
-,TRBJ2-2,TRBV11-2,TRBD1,TGTGCCAGCAGCTTAGATCGGGCAGGGGGCCCCAACACCGGGGAGCTGTTTTTT,CASSLDRAGGPNTGELFF
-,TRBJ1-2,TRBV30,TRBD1,TGTGCCTGGAGTGTAGGCGGGACAGGGGTATTTGGCTACACCTTC,CAWSVGGTGVFGYTF
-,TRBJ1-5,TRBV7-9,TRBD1,TGTGCCAGCAGCTTAGGGGACAGATTCAATCAGCCCCAGCATTTT,CASSLGDRFNQPQHF
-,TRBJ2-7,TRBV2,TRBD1,TGTGCCAGCAGTAAAACAGGGGGCTCGGGTGACGAGCAGTACTTC,CASSKTGGSGDEQYF
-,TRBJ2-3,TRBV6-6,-,TGTGCCAGCACCCAGGGCTCCCGAGATACGCAGTATTTT,CASTQGSRDTQYF
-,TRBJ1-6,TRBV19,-,TGTGCCAGTAGTTCCAGCCACCGGGTCGGCAATTCACCCCTCCACTTT,CASSSSHRVGNSPLHF
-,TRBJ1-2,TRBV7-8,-,TGTGCCAGCAGCCCCCCGTCCGGGAGGAGTAACTATGGCTACACCTTC,CASSPPSGRSNYGYTF
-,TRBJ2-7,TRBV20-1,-,TGCAGTGCTATCACAAACGAGCAGTACTTC,CSAITNEQYF
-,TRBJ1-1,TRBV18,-,TGTGCCAGCTCGCCGATGAGTGAGGGTGGCACTGAAGCTTTCTTT,CASSPMSEGGTEAFF
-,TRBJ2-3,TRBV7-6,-,TGTGCCAGCAGCTTAGCGGGACTTACAGATACGCAGTATTTT,CASSLAGLTDTQYF
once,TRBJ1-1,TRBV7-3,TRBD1,TGTGCCAGCAGCTTACATCCGGGACAGGTAGAAGAAGCTTTCTTT,CASSLHPGQVEEAFF
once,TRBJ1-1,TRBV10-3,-,TGTGCCATCAGTGAGAACGCGGGGGGGGGTATGAACACTGAAGCTTTCTTT,CAISENAGGGMNTEAFF
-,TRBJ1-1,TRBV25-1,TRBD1,TGTGCCAGCAGTCAGGGGACAGGGCGCCTAACTGAAGCTTTCTTT,CASSQGTGRLTEAFF
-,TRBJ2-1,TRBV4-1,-,TGCGCCAGCAGCCGCCCCCGGGGACTTCCCTCCTACAATGAGCAGTTCTTC,CASSRPRGLPSYNEQFF
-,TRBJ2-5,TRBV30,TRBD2,TGTGCCTGGAGCCTCCGGCGGGGGGGCCCAGAGACCCAGTACTTC,CAWSLRRGGPETQYF
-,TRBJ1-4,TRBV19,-,TGTGCCAGTAGGAACCTCCTAGGTGCTAATGAAAAACTGTTTTTT,CASRNLLGANEKLFF
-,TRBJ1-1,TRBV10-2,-,TGCGCCAGCAGTGATAGCAGAGGTGGCAACACTGAAGCTTTCTTT,CASSDSRGGNTEAFF
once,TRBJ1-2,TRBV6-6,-,TGTGCCAGCACCGCGACAGAAAACTATGGCTACACCTTC,CASTATENYGYTF
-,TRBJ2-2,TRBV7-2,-,TGTGCCAGCAGTGTTACCGGGACTCCGAACACCGGGGAGCTGTTTTTT,CASSVTGTPNTGELFF
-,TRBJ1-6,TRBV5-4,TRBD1,TGTGCCAGCAGTTCGGACAGGGGAAGGTTGGCCCTCCACTTT,CASSSDRGRLALHF
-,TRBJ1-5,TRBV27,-,TGTGCCAGCAGTTCGGCCGGGACTCTTGGGCCCCAGCATTTT,CASSSAGTLGPQHF
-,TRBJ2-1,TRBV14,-,TGTGCCAGCAGCCAAGCAGTACTAGTTTCCAACAATGAGCAGTTCTTC,CASSQAVLVSNNEQFF
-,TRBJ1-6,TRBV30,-,TGTGCCCTAAGGGCAGGGGATAATTCACCCCTCCACTTT,CALRAGDNSPLHF
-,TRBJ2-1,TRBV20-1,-,TGCAGTGTTCGTCCCAATGAGCAGTTCTTC,CSVRPNEQFF
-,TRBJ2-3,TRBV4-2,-,TGTGCCAGCGACGAAGGGACTGCAGATACGCAGTATTTT,CASDEGTADTQYF
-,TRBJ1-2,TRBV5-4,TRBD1,TGTGCCACCAGGACAGGGGGGTTCGTATATGGCTACACCTTC,CATRTGGFVYGYTF
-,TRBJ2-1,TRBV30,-,TGTGCCGGCCTTTCCTACAATGAGCAGTTCTTC,CAGLSYNEQFF
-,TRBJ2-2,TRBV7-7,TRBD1,TGTGCTAGCAGCTCGACAGGGGCGGACACCGGGGAGCTGTTTTTT,CASSSTGADTGELFF
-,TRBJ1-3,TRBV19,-,TGTGCCAGTACGGAGGGAAACACCATATATTTT,CASTEGNTIYF
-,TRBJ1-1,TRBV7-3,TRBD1,TGTGCCAGCAGCCTACAGGGGGGGGACACTGAAGCTTTCTTT,CASSLQGGDTEAFF
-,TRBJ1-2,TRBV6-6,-,TGTGCCAGCAGAGCACAGGGTGACTATGGCTACACCTTC,CASRAQGDYGYTF
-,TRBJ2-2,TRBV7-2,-,TGTGCCAGCAGCTTAGTTGGGGGGGCCCCCTCGAACACCGGGGAGCTGTTTTTT,CASSLVGGAPSNTGELFF
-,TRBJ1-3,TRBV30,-,TGTGCCTGGGTCAGGGACTCTGGAAACACCATATATTTT,CAWVRDSGNTIYF
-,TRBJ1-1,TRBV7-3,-,TGTGCCAGCAGCTTAACCCGTGAGGAGAAGGTTGGAACTGAAGCTTTCTTT,CASSLTREEKVGTEAFF
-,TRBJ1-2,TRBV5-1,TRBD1,TGCGCCAGCAGCTTGGGAAGGGACAGGTTATATGGCTACACCTTC,CASSLGRDRLYGYTF
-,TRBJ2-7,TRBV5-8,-,TGTGCCAGCAGCTTGTACGGGCAGTACTTC,CASSLYGQYF
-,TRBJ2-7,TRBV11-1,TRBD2,TGTGCCAGCAGCTTAGGTCTAGCGGGAGCCACCTACGAGCAGTACTTC,CASSLGLAGATYEQYF
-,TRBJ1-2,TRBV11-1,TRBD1,TGTGCCAGCAGCTCGACAGGGGTGGCTAACTATGGCTACACCTTC,CASSSTGVANYGYTF
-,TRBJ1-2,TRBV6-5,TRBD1,TGTGCCAGCAGTGAACAGGGGGCGAATGGCTACACCTTC,CASSEQGANGYTF